This T cell receptor (beta chain) was documented in a study of neurological immune-mediated disorders. This CDR3 contains 14 residues. V dropped 3 bases and J dropped 3 bases, with 14 bases sitting between them. In germline, CDR1 is DFQATT, CDR2 SNEGSKA (reference sequence). Ten or more counts support this clonotype. Its antigen is currently unknown. Each CDR3 protein is one row after TCRdb ran MiXCR on the 5' RACE reads. The data hold about 70,000 distinct CDR3 sequences, with around 3% observed a single time. General study results and limits: Among 34 multiple sclerosis patients, 18 had repertoires that phylogenetic grouping placed in one related-CDR3 cluster, a possible signature.

The chain joins TRBV20-1 to TRBJ2-5; D may be TRBD2 (6 bases). The sequence came from a woman between 45 and 65 years old with multiple sclerosis. Sequencing was carried out using PBMCs. The CDR3 DNA reads as TGCAGTGCTAGCCCCGGGACTCCAAAAGAGACCCAGTACTTC. Protein product: CSASPGTPKETQYF.